This T cell receptor (beta chain) was sequenced in a study of identifying expanded T cells in peripheral blood. Study-wide results and limits: Clone count variance between approximately two-week samples rose with total template count. Differentially abundant clones: 0.95 to 1.5 between replicates, around 16 at two to three weeks, 19 to 20 at four.

Trimming took off 7 bases at V and 4 bases at J, with 21 bases between the two ends. Germline CDR1 and CDR2: SGHDT and YYEEEE. The CDR3 has 15 amino acids. TCRdb's table, derived via immunoSEQ multiplex PCR, lists solely in-frame clones and lacks some. Here the sample spans 95,000 to 100,000 clones, roughly nine tenths being singletons. During the collection period, no donor immune events like infections were recorded. With regard to this clone: Its cognate antigen is unknown.

Sequenced material: blood. The TCR comes from a person aged 18 to 69 in good health. The chain carries TRBV5-6 and TRBJ2-7; D could derive from TRBD1 or TRBD2 (7 bases each). Written as DNA, the CDR3 is TGTGCCAGCCGATGGCGGGGGACAGACTTTTACGAGCAGTACTTC. It specifies CASRWRGTDFYEQYF.